These 22 T cell receptor beta chains share one sample of origin, sequenced in a study of CD8 T cells in Susac syndrome. It was with random hexamers that roughly 0.45 to 1 ug RNA was reverse transcribed. TCRdb reprocessed the immunoSEQ multiplex PCR reads with MiXCR, giving one entry per CDR3 protein. The sample includes around 180,000 distinct CDR3 sequences, about 95% of them seen just once. Sample: CD8+ T cells from PBMCs. These receptors all stem from a human donor with multiple sclerosis.

V gene TRBV28 combines with J gene TRBJ2-2; D remains ambiguous. Deletions cut 2 bases from V and 6 bases from J, with 7 bases between. The V gene's germline CDR1 is MDHEN and CDR2 SYDVKM. CDR3 length: 13 amino acids. CDR3: CASSLSDAGELFF. The DNA of the CDR3 is TGTGCCAGCAGTTTAAGCGACGCCGGGGAGCTGTTTTTT.

The chain combines TRBV25-1 with TRBJ2-2; D gene uncertain. The CDR3 is 12 residues long. The germline V and J ends were trimmed by 2 bases and 5 bases, with 3 bases remaining between them. Germline V gene sequence: CDR1 MGHDK, CDR2 SYGVNS. CDR3 bases: TGTGCCAGCAGTGAAGGGACCGGGGAGCTGTTTTTT. It specifies CASSEGTGELFF.

The chain combines TRBV4-1 with TRBJ2-1, with D unresolved. Germline V gene sequence: CDR1 MGHRA, CDR2 YSYEKL. Trimming took 0 bases from V and 6 from J, leaving 9 bases between them. The CDR3 covers 14 residues. The chain's CDR3 is CASSQDSRLNEQFF. CDR3 sequence (DNA): TGCGCCAGCAGCCAAGATTCGAGACTCAATGAGCAGTTCTTC.

The chain joins TRBV12-3 or TRBV12-4 to TRBJ1-2; D is possibly TRBD1 (5 bases). The CDR3 runs to 14 residues. V was trimmed by 5 bases and J by 3 bases, leaving 13 bases between them. The CDR3: CASSRQGPHYGYTF. In DNA form, the CDR3 reads TGTGCCAGCAGTCGCCAGGGCCCCCACTATGGCTACACCTTC.

V gene TRBV15 combines with J gene TRBJ2-3; 7 bases line up with TRBD2. The CDR3 runs 14 residues. Germline V CDR1 and CDR2: LNHNV, YYDKDF (reference sequence). J lost 4 bases, V lost 5 bases, and 6 bases had no gene match. DNA of the CDR3: TGTGCCACCAGCGCTCGGGACTATCCAGATACGCAGTATTTT. Translation gives CATSARDYPDTQYF.

This clonotype was observed a single time. This chain links TRBV12-3 or TRBV12-4 with TRBJ2-1; D is tentatively TRBD1 or TRBD2 (5 bases each). This CDR3 has 14 amino acids. V lost 6 bases and J lost 6, with 15 bases in between. Here the CDR3 DNA reads TGTGCCAGCAGACCCGGGACGGACATCAATGAGCAGTTCTTC. It is translated as CASRPGTDINEQFF.

The V gene is TRBV9, the J gene TRBJ2-4; D perhaps matches TRBD1 (6 bases). CDR1 SGDLS and CDR2 YYNGEE come from the germline V gene. Trimming left V 4 bases short and J 4 bases short, with 24 bases between. The CDR3 is 18 amino acids. The CDR3 sequence: CASSPPPTQGPVKNIQYF. CDR3 sequence (DNA): TGTGCCAGCAGCCCACCCCCTACACAGGGACCGGTAAAAAACATTCAGTACTTC.

V is TRBV29-1 and J is TRBJ2-7; TRBD2 is a possible D gene (6 bases). Trimming pared 4 bases from V and 1 base from J, leaving 14 bases between. Germline loops: CDR1 SQVTM, CDR2 ANQGSEA. The length of the CDR3 is 14 residues. The CDR3 here is CSVVGPGGSYEQYF. CDR3 DNA: TGCAGCGTTGTGGGACCCGGGGGATCCTACGAGCAGTACTTC.

The V gene is TRBV2, the J gene TRBJ1-2, with 9 nucleotides matching TRBD1. The CDR3 is 14 residues long. Looked up from germline, CDR1 is SNHLY and CDR2 is FYNNEI. J was trimmed by 2 bases and V by 8 bases; bases with no gene match: 6. In DNA, the CDR3 is TGTGCCAGCCTCCGGGACAGGGAGAACTATGGCTACACCTTC. Residues: CASLRDRENYGYTF.

Turning to this clonotype: The junction and the germline gene differ at one end; a read error may be behind it. V gene TRBV5-6 combines with J gene TRBJ2-7; D is unresolved. The CDR3 covers 14 residues. Germline-derived CDR1 and CDR2 are SGHDT and YYEEEE. CDR3 loop: CASSLGLRSASQDF. Written as DNA, the CDR3 is TGTGCCAGCAGCTTGGGGTTGCGGTCCGCGAGCCAGGACTTC.

This rearrangement joins TRBV24-1 to TRBJ2-1; D possibly corresponds to TRBD2 (6 bases). The CDR3 is 15 amino acids. Trimming cost V 5 bases and J 5 bases, with 15 bases left between them. Germline CDR1 reads KGHDR; CDR2 reads SFDVKD. The CDR3 bases are TGTGCCACCAGTGCCCCGGGAGCCATAAACAATGAGCAGTTCTTC. Amino acid sequence: CATSAPGAINNEQFF.

V gene TRBV9 combines with J gene TRBJ1-2, with D hard to call. This CDR3 is 13 amino acids long. Germline-derived CDR1 and CDR2 are SGDLS and YYNGEE. Trimming removed 4 bases from V and 3 bases from J, with 10 bases in between. DNA for the CDR3: TGTGCCAGCAGCCCCGGTTGGTACTATGGCTACACCTTC. Its protein product is CASSPGWYYGYTF.

The gene calls are TRBV7-6 and TRBJ2-3, with D perhaps TRBD2 (5 bases). Per the germline V gene, CDR1 is SGHVS and CDR2 is FNYEAQ. With 2 bases removed from V and 5 bases from J, the gap between germline ends came to 14 bases. CDR3 length: 15 residues. The CDR3 region is CASSLLRDSKDTQYF. The CDR3 DNA sequence: TGTGCCAGCAGCTTACTCCGGGATTCCAAAGATACGCAGTATTTT.

The chain is built from TRBV3-1 and TRBJ2-1; D possibly corresponds to TRBD2 (6 bases). The length of the CDR3 is 15 residues. Between the trimmed V and J ends, which lost 3 bases and 1 base, there was a span of 10 bases. The germline V gene encodes CDR1 LGHDT and CDR2 YNNKEL (reference sequence). The chain's CDR3 is CASSQQTRSYNEQFF. DNA for the CDR3: TGTGCCAGCAGCCAGCAGACTAGATCCTACAATGAGCAGTTCTTC.

The chain joins TRBV6-1 to TRBJ2-2; tentative D call: TRBD2 (6 bases). V dropped 6 bases and J dropped 2 bases, with 16 bases sitting between them. The germline V gene encodes CDR1 MNHNS and CDR2 SASEGT. This CDR3 spans 16 amino acids. CDR3 protein: CASSLPGGGNTGELFF. The CDR3 DNA is TGTGCCAGCAGCCTCCCCGGGGGAGGAAACACCGGGGAGCTGTTTTTT.

The genes are TRBV3-1 and TRBJ2-7; D is uncertain. Germline V gene data show CDR1 as LGHDT and CDR2 as YNNKEL (reference sequence). V lost 5 bases and J lost 6, with 11 bases in between. CDR3 size: 12 residues. CDR3 loop: CASSGGPREQYF. Here the CDR3 DNA reads TGTGCCAGCAGCGGCGGACCACGCGAGCAGTACTTC.

The rearrangement joins TRBV12-3 or TRBV12-4 to TRBJ2-2; 7 bases are shared with TRBD1. Trimming took 7 bases from V and 4 from J; bases not matched to a gene: 12. The CDR3 loop spans 16 amino acids. The CDR3 DNA reads as TGTGCCAGCACCCGCCCGGACAGGATGGTCACCGGGGAGCTGTTTTTT. It is translated as CASTRPDRMVTGELFF.

V is TRBV5-1 and J is TRBJ2-7; D is perhaps TRBD1 (7 bases). CDR3 size: 15 residues. V gave up 5 bases and J gave up 0 bases, with 15 bases separating them. Germline CDR1 SGHRS, CDR2 YFSETQ. The CDR3 loop reads CASRLHRGGSYEQYF. As DNA, the CDR3 is TGCGCCAGCAGACTACACAGGGGAGGCTCCTACGAGCAGTACTTC.

The V and J genes are TRBV3-1 and TRBJ2-7, with 10 bases aligning to TRBD2. J was trimmed by 2 bases and V by 0 bases; bases with no gene match: 10. Germline V gives CDR1 LGHDT, CDR2 YNNKEL (reference sequence). CDR3 length: 18 residues. The CDR3 loop reads CASSQDSTSGILAYEQYF. The CDR3 DNA reads TGTGCCAGCAGCCAAGATAGCACTAGCGGGATTTTGGCCTACGAGCAGTACTTC.

V is TRBV7-6 and J is TRBJ2-7; 7 bases map to TRBD1. CDR1 and CDR2 (germline): SGHVS, FNYEAQ. The V segment lost 5 bases and the J segment 0 bases; nucleotides outside the gene matches: 7. The CDR3 totals 15 residues. CDR3 sequence reads: CASSPGQVSSYEQYF. The CDR3 coding sequence is TGTGCCAGCAGCCCAGGACAGGTTAGCTCCTACGAGCAGTACTTC.

This clonotype was counted a single time. The chain uses TRBV27 and TRBJ2-7; D is tentatively TRBD1 or TRBD2 (5 bases each). Germline-derived CDR1 and CDR2 are MNHEY and SMNVEV (reference sequence). Trimming stripped 2 bases from V and 2 bases from J, with 13 bases between. The CDR3 totals 15 residues. CDR3 amino acids: CASSLRGPSPYEQYF. CDR3 bases: TGTGCCAGCAGTTTACGGGGACCGTCACCCTACGAGCAGTACTTC.

The CDR3 sequence: CSVEGHPQGANQPQHF. The CDR3 DNA reads TGCAGCGTTGAAGGGCACCCTCAGGGGGCCAATCAGCCCCAGCATTTT. V usage is TRBV29-1 and J usage is TRBJ1-5, with TRBD1 matching 8 bases. Germline-derived CDR1 and CDR2 are SQVTM and ANQGSEA. This CDR3 is 16 amino acids long. J lost 3 bases, V lost 1 base, and 8 bases had no gene match. The whole variable domain, remainder taken from reference TRBV29-1 and TRBJ1-5, is SAVISQKPSRDICQRGTSLTIQCQVDSQVTMMFWYRQQPGQSLTLIATANQGSEATYESGFVIDKFPISRPNLTFSTLTVSNMSPEDSSIYLCSVEGHPQGANQPQHFGDGTRLSIL.